Sequencing of this T cell receptor beta chain was carried out in a study of glioma-infiltrating T cells. This clonotype was observed a few times. Its cognate antigen is unknown. The CDR3 covers 15 residues. Trimming cost V 6 bases and J 0 bases, with 11 bases left between them. The V gene's germline CDR1 is MDHEN and CDR2 SYDVKM. Using RNA template, CDR3s of TCR alpha and beta were amplified with iRepertoire arm-PCR. One-step reverse transcription and amplification started from approximately 100-400 ng of tissue mRNA or PBMC total RNA. TCRdb fed the multiplex PCR reads into MiXCR, producing one record per CDR3 protein. Of some 130,000 distinct CDR3 sequences listed, more than 20% are singletons. The study, taken as a whole, reports: Tissue and blood shared very few CDR3 sequences. Tissue-blood divergence was below expectation in non-neoplastic patients, above in gliomas.

The rearrangement links TRBV28 to TRBJ1-4; D may be TRBD1 (5 bases). The specimen sequenced was glioma tissue, nonneoplastic brain tissue, or PBMCs (not recorded which). The receptor was isolated from a human donor with low-grade glioma or glioblastoma, undergoing nonglioma brain surgery, or in good health (not recorded which). CDR3 coding DNA: TGTGCCAGCAGAACACCGACAGCAACTAATGAAAAACTGTTTTTT. It specifies CASRTPTATNEKLFF. The full variable domain, completed using reference TRBV28 and TRBJ1-4, is DVKVTQSSRYLVKRTGEKVFLECVQDMDHENMFWYRQDPGLGLRLIYFSYDVKMKEKGDIPEGYSVSREKKERFSLILESASTNQTSMYLCASRTPTATNEKLFFGSGTQLSVL.